These 29 T cell receptor beta chains came from one sample sequenced in a study of cytomegalovirus exposure and HLA in healthy donors. It was with 60 Vbeta and 13 Jbeta primers that the PCR ran. TCRdb's table, derived via immunoSEQ multiplex PCR, lists solely in-frame clones and lacks some. The table records tens of thousands of clones, approximately 80% of them present only once. The sequencing sample was made of PBMCs. Source of these receptors: a woman younger than 35 in good health and CMV-seronegative.

As for this clone: One junction end disagrees with the germline gene, perhaps due to a read error. The gene calls are TRBV27 and TRBJ2-3, with D unresolved. Germline CDR1 and CDR2: MNHEY and SMNVEV (reference sequence). The CDR3 extends over 15 amino acids. CDR3 nucleotides: TGTGCCAGCAGCTTATATACCACTAGCACAGATACGCAGTATTTT. It yields the protein CASSLYTTSTDTQYF.

This rearrangement joins TRBV7-2 to TRBJ2-7; TRBD2 agrees at 10 bases. The CDR3 totals 14 residues. V was pared by 5 bases and J by 0 bases, with 1 base of the junction left unmatched. The V gene's germline CDR1 is SGHTA and CDR2 FQGNSA. In nucleotides, the CDR3 is TGTGCCAGCAGCCCTAGCGGGAGCTCCTACGAGCAGTACTTC. This sequence encodes CASSPSGSSYEQYF.

This clone has more than one count but fewer than ten. This chain links TRBV6-1 with TRBJ1-1; 10 bases match TRBD1. Germline V CDR1 and CDR2: MNHNS, SASEGT. V shed 5 bases and J 3 bases; nucleotides not matched to a gene: 3. This CDR3 comprises 14 residues. The DNA for the CDR3 is TGTGCCAGCAGTAAGGGGACAGGGGACACTGAAGCTTTCTTT. Translating gives CASSKGTGDTEAFF.

J is TRBJ2-1 and V is TRBV25-1; 12 bases are a match to TRBD2. This CDR3 spans 16 amino acids. V lost 5 bases and J lost 4; bases outside the gene matches: 6. CDR1 and CDR2 from the germline V gene are MGHDK and SYGVNS. The CDR3 coding sequence is TGTGCCAGCAGTTCGACTAGCGGGAGCCTGTACAATGAGCAGTTCTTC. Amino acids: CASSSTSGSLYNEQFF. The whole variable domain, filled in from reference TRBV25-1 and TRBJ2-1, reads EADIYQTPRYLVIGTGKKITLECSQTMGHDKMYWYQQDPGMELHLIHYSYGVNSTEKGDLSSESTVSRIRTEHFPLTLESARPSHTSQYLCASSSTSGSLYNEQFFGPGTRLTVL.

The CDR3 reads CASSLASGGAGETQYF. CDR3 sequence (DNA): TGTGCCAGCAGCTTGGCTAGCGGGGGGGCCGGGGAGACCCAGTACTTC. The chain links TRBV5-6 to TRBJ2-5, with TRBD2 matching 12 bases. From germline, CDR1 is SGHDT and CDR2 YYEEEE. The ends lost 0 bases at V and 5 bases at J; junction bases unmatched: 5. CDR3 length equals 16 residues.

This clone showed up just a few times. The chain carries TRBV7-9 and TRBJ1-4, with D tentatively TRBD1 (5 bases). The CDR3 contains 14 residues. Trimming removed 3 bases from V and 5 bases from J, with 10 bases in between. Per the germline V gene, CDR1 is SEHNR and CDR2 is FQNEAQ (reference sequence). The CDR3 is CASSLGGMNEKLFF. The CDR3 DNA follows: TGTGCCAGCAGCTTGGGGGGGATGAATGAAAAACTGTTTTTT.

This chain connects TRBV7-2 to TRBJ2-7; 10 nucleotides match TRBD1. Germline CDR1 is SGHTA and CDR2 is FQGNSA. The CDR3 totals 15 residues. After removal of 5 bases from V and 6 bases from J, the junction contained 10 bases not matched to a gene. The CDR3 sequence: CASSPRSGTGVEQYF. The CDR3 DNA follows: TGTGCCAGCAGCCCCCGTTCCGGGACAGGGGTCGAGCAGTACTTC.

This chain joins TRBV5-1 and TRBJ1-5; possible D gene TRBD1, 6 bases. Germline lookup yields CDR1 SGHRS and CDR2 YFSETQ. CDR3 length equals 15 residues. V was cut by 0 bases and J by 4 bases, with 11 bases left in between. The CDR3 DNA reads TGCGCCAGCAGCTTGGCCAGGGGCGGAAATCAGCCCCAGCATTTT. This sequence encodes CASSLARGGNQPQHF.

The CDR3 DNA reads TGCGCCAGCAGCCCGGGACAGGCCGTCTATGGCTACACCTTC. Residues: CASSPGQAVYGYTF. V and J are TRBV4-1 and TRBJ1-2; 8 nucleotides align to TRBD1. The CDR3 is made up of 14 amino acids. Germline lookup yields CDR1 MGHRA and CDR2 YSYEKL. V shed 4 bases and J 4 bases; nucleotides not matched to a gene: 5.

CDR3 protein: CASSPGTFNYGYTF. As DNA, the CDR3 is TGTGCCAGCAGCCCAGGGACTTTTAACTATGGCTACACCTTC. The chain links TRBV5-4 to TRBJ1-2; maybe TRBD1 (5 bases). The germline V gene has CDR1 SGHNT and CDR2 YYREEE (reference sequence). V was trimmed by 4 bases and J by 1 base, leaving 11 bases between them. CDR3 length equals 14 residues.

This clone was seen only once. The rearrangement links TRBV11-2 to TRBJ2-5; maybe TRBD1 (6 bases). V lost 5 bases and J lost 3, with 16 bases in between. The germline gives CDR1 SGHAT, CDR2 FQNNGV. The CDR3 extends over 15 amino acids. The chain's CDR3 is CASSPGFRGEETQYF. The CDR3 nucleotides read TGTGCCAGCAGCCCAGGGTTCAGGGGCGAAGAGACCCAGTACTTC.

This chain links TRBV11-3 with TRBJ1-1; TRBD1 is a possible D gene (6 bases). CDR1 is SGHNT, CDR2 YENEEA, per germline. Trimming took 1 base from V and 8 from J, leaving 11 bases between them. The CDR3 is made up of 13 amino acids. CDR3 sequence reads: CASSLGGGSEAFF. The CDR3 coding sequence is TGTGCCAGCAGCTTAGGTGGGGGCTCCGAAGCTTTCTTT.

The chain joins TRBV5-1 to TRBJ1-1; weak D call: TRBD1 (5 bases). CDR1 and CDR2 from the germline V gene are SGHRS and YFSETQ. CDR3 length: 14 amino acids. Trimming shortened V by 1 base and J by 3 bases, and 10 bases separated the two germline ends. The CDR3 region is CASSLSTGDTEAFF. In DNA form, the CDR3 reads TGCGCCAGCAGCTTGTCGACGGGGGACACTGAAGCTTTCTTT.

Here the CDR3 DNA reads TGTGCCAGCAGTAAACGGACACCCGAAAAGCAGTTCTTC. Residues: CASSKRTPEKQFF. The chain has TRBV6-1 and TRBJ2-1, with TRBD1 as a possible D gene (5 bases). The CDR3 is made up of 13 amino acids. Trimming stripped 5 bases from V and 11 bases from J, with 16 bases between. The germline CDR1 and CDR2 sequences are MNHNS and SASEGT.

The chain links TRBV6-5 to TRBJ1-1; perhaps TRBD1 as D (5 bases). Germline V gene lookup returns CDR1 MNHEY and CDR2 SVGAGI. CDR3 length: 14 amino acids. The ends were cut back, 8 bases at V and 5 bases at J, with 18 bases in the middle. CDR3 amino acids: CASSKSGGRTEAFF. The CDR3 bases are TGTGCCAGCTCTAAGAGCGGGGGGAGGACTGAAGCTTTCTTT.

This clone has only a few counts. V and J are TRBV4-2 and TRBJ1-2; TRBD1 matches 7 bases. V was pared by 0 bases and J by 2 bases, with 3 bases of the junction left unmatched. The CDR3 extends over 15 amino acids. Per the germline V gene, CDR1 is LGHNA and CDR2 is YNFKEQ. CDR3 residues: CASSQEGGQNYGYTF. In nucleotides, the CDR3 is TGTGCCAGCAGCCAAGAAGGGGGACAGAACTATGGCTACACCTTC.

The chain carries TRBV28 and TRBJ2-1; D not resolved. CDR1 MDHEN and CDR2 SYDVKM come from the germline V gene. V lost 3 bases, J lost 4 bases, and 4 bases lay in between. The CDR3 covers 12 residues. CDR3 residues: CASSFAYNEQFF. DNA for the CDR3: TGTGCCAGCAGTTTCGCGTACAATGAGCAGTTCTTC.

V and J are TRBV6-1 and TRBJ2-3; a weak D match, TRBD1 (5 bases). The length of the CDR3 is 15 residues. Germline CDR1 reads MNHNS; CDR2 reads SASEGT. V was shortened by 6 bases and J by 6 bases, with 19 bases between the two germline ends. The CDR3 spells CASRSDTYPPDTQYF. CDR3 in DNA: TGTGCCAGCAGATCGGACACGTACCCCCCCGATACGCAGTATTTT.

The V gene is TRBV15, the J gene TRBJ2-7; 11 nucleotides agree with TRBD1. V was clipped by 5 bases and J by 3 bases; unmatched bases: 6. Germline V lookup: CDR1 LNHNV, CDR2 YYDKDF (reference sequence). The CDR3 has 15 residues. CDR3 loop: CATSWDRGSFYEQYF. The DNA of the CDR3 is TGTGCCACCAGCTGGGACAGGGGGTCATTCTACGAGCAGTACTTC. Based on the CDR3 plus reference TRBV15 and TRBJ2-7, the full variable domain is DAMVIQNPRYQVTQFGKPVTLSCSQTLNHNVMYWYQQKSSQAPKLLFHYYDKDFNNEADTPDNFQSRRPNTSFCFLDIRSPGLGDTAMYLCATSWDRGSFYEQYFGPGTRLTVT.

The chain is built from TRBV27 and TRBJ1-4; 7 bases agree with TRBD1. CDR1 is MNHEY and CDR2 is SMNVEV in the germline V gene (reference sequence). Trimming removed 7 bases from V and 4 bases from J; junction bases left unmatched: 12. The CDR3 sequence is 16 residues long. The CDR3 coding sequence is TGTGCCAGCACATACAATGGAGGGACAGTTAATGAAAAACTGTTTTTT. This gives the protein CASTYNGGTVNEKLFF.

The J gene is TRBJ1-1, the V gene TRBV7-8, with a weak D call TRBD1 (5 bases). Germline CDR1 and CDR2: SGHVS and FQNEAQ. The CDR3 is 14 residues long. V shed 4 bases and J shed 1 base, with 10 bases lying between them. In DNA form, the CDR3 reads TGTGCCAGCAGCTCTAGGGGAGGGAACACTGAAGCTTTCTTT. It translates to CASSSRGGNTEAFF. Drawing the rest from reference TRBV7-8 and TRBJ1-1, the complete variable domain is GAGVSQSPRYKVAKRGQDVALRCDPISGHVSLFWYQQALGQGPEFLTYFQNEAQLDKSGLPSDRFFAERPEGSVSTLKIQRTQQEDSAVYLCASSSRGGNTEAFFGQGTRLTVV.

The rearrangement uses TRBV11-2 and TRBJ2-7, with D possibly being TRBD2 (5 bases). Germline-derived CDR1 and CDR2 are SGHAT and FQNNGV. There are 12 residues in the CDR3. Trimming stripped 5 bases from V and 5 bases from J, with 10 bases between. Here the CDR3 DNA reads TGTGCCAGCAGCCCGGGGAACGACGAGCAGTACTTC. It codes for CASSPGNDEQYF.

This chain links TRBV10-3 with TRBJ2-5, with TRBD2 matching 9 bases. The CDR3 is 12 amino acids. CDR1 and CDR2 from the germline V gene are ENHRY and SYGVKD. The J segment lost 4 bases and the V segment lost 10 bases, leaving 4 bases of the junction unmatched. CDR3 sequence reads: CASGGEGETQYF. The DNA for the CDR3 is TGTGCCAGCGGGGGGGAGGGAGAGACCCAGTACTTC.

This chain links TRBV5-6 with TRBJ2-5, with 7 bases fitting TRBD1. With 4 bases clipped from V and 3 bases from J, the junction kept 6 bases outside the gene matches. This CDR3 is built from 14 residues. Germline-derived CDR1 and CDR2 are SGHDT and YYEEEE. CDR3: CASSLRDREETQYF. In nucleotides, the CDR3 is TGTGCCAGCAGCCTGAGAGACAGGGAAGAGACCCAGTACTTC. Full variable domain (missing parts from reference TRBV5-6 and TRBJ2-5): DAGVTQSPTHLIKTRGQQVTLRCSPKSGHDTVSWYQQALGQGPQFIFQYYEEEERQRGNFPDRFSGHQFPNYSSELNVNALLLGDSALYLCASSLRDREETQYFGPGTRLLVL.

The count of this clone is one. The chain is built from TRBV28 and TRBJ2-7; 11 bases are a match to TRBD2. Germline CDR1 reads MDHEN; CDR2 reads SYDVKM. J gave up 5 bases and V 6 bases, and 9 bases lay outside the gene matches. This CDR3 has 15 residues. CDR3 sequence (DNA): TGTGCCAGCAGACCCACAATAGCGGGAGGGAACGAGCAGTACTTC. Protein: CASRPTIAGGNEQYF.

The rearrangement links TRBV27 to TRBJ2-5; the D gene is possibly TRBD1 (6 bases). Near its end, the DNA agrees better with TRBJ2-7, so the J call may be wrong. CDR1 and CDR2 from the germline V gene are MNHEY and SMNVEV (reference sequence). The CDR3 totals 16 residues. The CDR3 here is CASSRIRGHDSYEQYF. The DNA for the CDR3 is TGTGCCAGCAGTCGTATCAGGGGCCATGACTCCTACGAGCAGTACTTC.

Notes on this clone: One junction end disagrees with the germline gene, perhaps due to a read error. V usage is TRBV7-2 and J usage is TRBJ1-1; D may be TRBD1 (6 bases). Germline CDR1 reads SGHTA; CDR2 reads FQGNSA. The CDR3 covers 10 residues. DNA of the CDR3: TGTGCCAGCAGCTTAGGGGACACAATCTTT. Translated, it gives CASSLGDTIF.

This chain connects TRBV7-3 to TRBJ2-1; 11 bases map to TRBD2. Germline CDR1 and CDR2: SGHTA and FQGTGA. V was clipped by 5 bases and J by 8 bases; unmatched bases: 5. The length of the CDR3 is 14 residues. The CDR3 protein is CASSLTSGKDEQFF. The CDR3 nucleotides are TGTGCCAGCAGCCTGACTAGCGGGAAGGATGAGCAGTTCTTC. The full variable domain, in which reference TRBV7-3 and TRBJ2-1 provide the parts outside the CDR3, is GAGVSQTPSNKVTEKGKYVELRCDPISGHTALYWYRQSLGQGPEFLIYFQGTGAADDSGLPNDRFFAVRPEGSVSTLKIQRTERGDSAVYLCASSLTSGKDEQFFGPGTRLTVL.

The V call is TRBV9, the J call TRBJ2-3; 10 nucleotides match TRBD2. The ends lost 4 bases at V and 4 bases at J; junction bases unmatched: 6. This CDR3 has 15 residues. From germline, CDR1 is SGDLS and CDR2 YYNGEE. The CDR3 reads CASSLLAGAADTQYF. The CDR3 bases are TGTGCCAGCAGCCTCCTAGCGGGAGCGGCAGATACGCAGTATTTT. The whole variable domain, remainder taken from reference TRBV9 and TRBJ2-3, is DSGVTQTPKHLITATGQRVTLRCSPRSGDLSVYWYQQSLDQGLQFLIQYYNGEERAKGNILERFSAQQFPDLHSELNLSSLELGDSALYFCASSLLAGAADTQYFGPGTRLTVL.